This TCR beta chain was captured in a study of OX40 agonist ivuxolimab in advanced cancers. About the study: Two patients with cutaneous melanoma and one with hepatocellular carcinoma, three in total, showed partial responses.

Notes on this clone: What it recognizes is unknown.

Excluded were patients having autoimmune disease history or systemic immunosuppression. The study's findings and limits: CD8+ T cells were the subset that, on average, had more expanded clones than CD4+.

Germline CDR1 reads SEHNR; CDR2 reads FQNEAQ (reference sequence). CDR3 size: 15 residues. V lost 1 base, J lost 5 bases, and 13 bases lay in between. TCRdb's copy holds only in-frame clones and misses some; the assay was immunoSEQ multiplex PCR. Among roughly 75,000 clones listed, under 95% were seen once. The specimen was CD4+ or CD8+ T cells sorted from blood, collected in a trial of the OX40 agonist ivuxolimab. This TCR came from an adult with an advanced solid tumor such as melanoma, head and neck, liver or kidney cancer. The rearrangement uses TRBV7-9 and TRBJ2-3, with D unclear. CDR3 DNA: TGTGCCAGCAGCTTAGGATACAGTTCAGGAGATACGCAGTATTTT. This gives the protein CASSLGYSSGDTQYF.